These 7 T cell receptor beta chains were sequenced from one sample in a study of T cell responses to AZD1222 COVID-19 vaccine (TCRdb year 2021). Receptor amplification or capture employed the immunoSEQ multiplex PCR assay. The immuneACCESS repertoire file appears here via TCRdb, limited to in-frame rearrangements. These files lack a portion of the clones; in checked studies, under half of the deficit traces to unresolved V genes, and the cause of the others is not known. In this sample the table shows around 140,000 clones, under 95% of which occur a single time. The ten largest clones take up 5.1% of the sample. Read against the paper, the sample's time point label means: baseline before first vaccination. This specimen consisted of peripheral blood, obtained on day 0 of AZD1222 vaccination. The receptors here all came from an adult in good health.

The chain links TRBV4-3 to TRBJ2-7; D unresolved. The germline gives CDR1 LGHNA, CDR2 YSLEER. The CDR3 runs to 14 residues. The V and J ends lost 0 bases and 3 bases respectively, with 9 bases between them. The DNA of the CDR3 is TGCGCCAGCAGCCAAGATCATGGAGACTACGAGCAGTACTTC. It codes for CASSQDHGDYEQYF.

The V gene is TRBV5-8, the J gene TRBJ2-7, with D possibly being TRBD2 (7 bases). Germline CDR1 is SGHTS and CDR2 is YDEGEE. The CDR3 is made up of 13 amino acids. Trimming took 6 bases from V and 2 from J, leaving 12 bases between them. The CDR3 bases are TGTGCCAGCATCATCGGGGGGCCCTACGAGCAGTACTTC. The encoded protein is CASIIGGPYEQYF.

This chain connects TRBV19 to TRBJ1-5; D possibly corresponds to TRBD1 (5 bases). Germline V lookup: CDR1 LNHDA, CDR2 SQIVND (reference sequence). V lost 6 bases and J lost 3, with 15 bases in between. This CDR3 contains 15 residues. In DNA, the CDR3 is TGTGCCAGTAGGGCCAGGGACTTTGCCAATCAGCCCCAGCATTTT. Residues: CASRARDFANQPQHF.

The J gene is TRBJ2-5, the V gene TRBV12-5; D tentatively reads TRBD1 or TRBD2 (5 bases each). The CDR3 extends over 16 amino acids. CDR1 LGHNT and CDR2 FRNRAP come from the germline V gene. V lost 7 bases, J lost 5 bases, and 23 bases lay in between. This CDR3 reads CASVLGVVGAWETQYF. In nucleotides, the CDR3 is TGTGCTAGTGTACTCGGGGTGGTTGGGGCATGGGAGACCCAGTACTTC.

This clone was found once. The chain recombines TRBV28 with TRBJ1-2, with D unclear. CDR3 size: 13 residues. V shed 4 bases and J shed 2 bases, with 8 bases lying between them. Germline V lookup: CDR1 MDHEN, CDR2 SYDVKM. DNA for the CDR3: TGTGCCAGCAGTTCCGGACGGAACTATGGCTACACCTTC. Protein: CASSSGRNYGYTF.

The chain has TRBV11-2 and TRBJ2-2; unclear D gene. Trimming took off 3 bases at V and 1 base at J, with 3 bases between the two ends. The CDR3 length is 13 residues. CDR1 is SGHAT and CDR2 is FQNNGV in the germline V gene. The CDR3 DNA reads as TGTGCCAGCAGCTTTGAGAACACCGGGGAGCTGTTTTTT. Encoded protein: CASSFENTGELFF.

The chain uses TRBV4-3 and TRBJ1-2, with 11 bases matching TRBD1. Germline V gene sequence: CDR1 LGHNA, CDR2 YSLEER. After removal of 3 bases from V and 6 bases from J, the junction contained 12 bases not matched to a gene. The CDR3 sequence is 17 residues long. As DNA, the CDR3 is TGCGCCAGCAGCCACGGGACAGGGGGAACTCTTGGAAATGGCTACACCTTC. Protein sequence: CASSHGTGGTLGNGYTF.